What follows are 9 T cell receptor beta chains derived from one specimen sequenced in a study of CD8 T cells in Susac syndrome. Random hexamers were used to reverse transcribe an amount of about 0.5 to 1 ug RNA. TCRdb analysed the immunoSEQ multiplex PCR reads with MiXCR anew, one entry per CDR3 protein. The sample contains approximately 26,000 distinct CDR3 sequences, roughly 92% of which appear only once. Sequences were obtained from CD8+ T cells from PBMCs. The receptors were sampled from a human donor in good health.

J is TRBJ2-7 and V is TRBV12-3 or TRBV12-4; D gene uncertain. V was trimmed by 5 bases and J by 3 bases, leaving 14 bases between them. This CDR3 is 14 amino acids long. CDR3 amino acids: CASSPPLNSYEQYF. The CDR3 bases are TGTGCCAGCAGTCCACCCCTTAATAGCTACGAGCAGTACTTC.

The chain joins TRBV14 to TRBJ2-1; D remains unclear. CDR3 size: 15 residues. V was cut by 0 bases and J by 9 bases, with 15 bases left in between. CDR1 is SGHDN and CDR2 is FVKESK in the germline V gene. The chain's CDR3 is CASSQDADPRGEQFF. The CDR3 nucleotides are TGTGCCAGCAGCCAAGATGCCGACCCCCGCGGTGAGCAGTTCTTC.

The rearrangement links TRBV7-9 to TRBJ2-3, with TRBD1 matching over 7 bases. Germline lookup yields CDR1 SEHNR and CDR2 FQNEAQ (reference sequence). The CDR3 is 15 residues long. Germline trimming cut 5 bases from V and 2 bases from J; bases unmatched to any gene: 7. The CDR3 protein is CASSVRDSSTDTQYF. CDR3 DNA: TGTGCCAGCAGCGTCCGGGACAGTTCCACAGATACGCAGTATTTT.

The chain recombines TRBV2 with TRBJ1-1; 12 bases fit TRBD1. This CDR3 has 13 amino acids. CDR1 is SNHLY, CDR2 FYNNEI, per germline. The junction had 5 bases not matched to a gene; V was cut back by 8 bases and J by 7 bases. CDR3 DNA: TGTGCCAGCGGGGACAGGGGGCTTTTTGAAGCTTTCTTT. This codes for CASGDRGLFEAFF.

A single count supports this clonotype. V is TRBV6-1 and J is TRBJ1-5, with D possibly TRBD1 on 5 matching bases. V shed 2 bases and J shed 1 base, with 6 bases lying between them. CDR3 size: 14 residues. CDR1 and CDR2 from the germline V gene are MNHNS and SASEGT. This CDR3 is CASSEWGSNQPQHF. In DNA, the CDR3 is TGTGCCAGCAGTGAATGGGGCAGCAATCAGCCCCAGCATTTT.

V usage is TRBV6-1 and J usage is TRBJ1-5; D not resolved. Trimming shortened V by 6 bases and J by 1 base, and 10 bases separated the two germline ends. Per the germline V gene, CDR1 is MNHNS and CDR2 is SASEGT. The CDR3 is 14 amino acids. The CDR3 protein is CASRRSESNQPQHF. As DNA, the CDR3 is TGTGCCAGCAGGCGGTCGGAAAGCAATCAGCCCCAGCATTTT.

V usage is TRBV20-1 and J usage is TRBJ2-1, with 7 bases aligning to TRBD2. CDR3 length: 16 residues. Germline V gives CDR1 DFQATT, CDR2 SNEGSKA (reference sequence). V shed 0 bases and J 7 bases; nucleotides not matched to a gene: 12. CDR3 amino acids: CSARDSTGTKGNEQFF. In DNA, the CDR3 is TGCAGTGCTAGAGATTCGACCGGGACTAAGGGGAATGAGCAGTTCTTC.

The chain couples TRBV9 to TRBJ2-7; 9 positions match TRBD1. V lost 4 bases and J lost 7; bases outside the gene matches: 6. CDR1 and CDR2 from the germline V gene are SGDLS and YYNGEE. The CDR3 contains 13 residues. Here the CDR3 DNA reads TGTGCCAGCAGCCTACAGGGGGCGGAAGAGCAGTACTTC. Translating gives CASSLQGAEEQYF.

This chain connects TRBV5-1 to TRBJ2-7; D is unclear. The CDR3 length is 15 residues. Germline V CDR1 and CDR2: SGHRS, YFSETQ. V was clipped by 1 base and J by 1 base, with 12 bases between them. CDR3 protein: CASSLYSMQSYEQYF. The CDR3 nucleotides are TGCGCCAGCAGCTTGTATAGTATGCAATCCTACGAGCAGTACTTC.